These 25 T cell receptor beta chains were sequenced from one sample in a study of blood T cell repertoires in COVID-19. The method was immunoSEQ multiplex PCR; TCRdb's version includes in-frame clones alone and lacks a portion of them. The table records about 370,000 clones, roughly nine tenths of them present only once. Sample: PBMCs or T cells enriched from blood (not recorded which). These receptors were taken from a man in his late teens or twenties who had recovered from COVID-19.

The chain uses TRBV28 and TRBJ1-4, with 9 positions matching TRBD1. This CDR3 contains 19 residues. The germline CDR1 and CDR2 sequences are MDHEN and SYDVKM. The V and J ends lost 6 bases and 0 bases, in that order; junction bases with no gene match: 14. Written as DNA, the CDR3 is TGTGCCAGCAGACCCATCCCAGGGACAGGGACCGCAACTAATGAAAAACTGTTTTTT. This gives the protein CASRPIPGTGTATNEKLFF.

The chain recombines TRBV10-3 with TRBJ2-7; D may be TRBD1 (5 bases). V was pared by 2 bases and J by 4 bases, with 15 bases between. Germline V gives CDR1 ENHRY, CDR2 SYGVKD. This CDR3 has 15 amino acids. CDR3 loop: CAISERSGNGYEQYF. The CDR3 bases are TGTGCCATCAGTGAGCGTTCAGGGAACGGTTACGAGCAGTACTTC.

The chain recombines TRBV6-5 with TRBJ2-7; TRBD1 might be the D (6 bases). In germline, CDR1 is MNHEY, CDR2 SVGAGI. V lost 6 bases, J lost 6 bases, and 15 bases lay in between. This CDR3 region has 13 residues. CDR3: CASSYGTLSEQYF. Here the CDR3 DNA reads TGTGCCAGCAGCTACGGGACACTGAGCGAGCAGTACTTC.

The V call is TRBV6-2 or TRBV6-3, the J call TRBJ1-5; the D is unclear. Per the germline V gene, CDR1 is MNHEY and CDR2 is SVGEGT. The CDR3 spans 16 residues. Deletions cut 3 bases from V and 0 bases from J, with 12 bases between. The CDR3 nucleotides read TGTGCCAGCAGTTATGACGGGGTTAATAGCAATCAGCCCCAGCATTTT. Translated: CASSYDGVNSNQPQHF.

The chain combines TRBV28 with TRBJ2-1; 11 bases map to TRBD2. The CDR3 is 14 amino acids. From germline, CDR1 is MDHEN and CDR2 SYDVKM. The trim removed 8 bases at V and 7 bases at J, leaving 7 bases unmatched. CDR3 bases: TGTGCCAGCCTGGCGGGACTAGCGGATAATGAGCAGTTCTTC. As protein: CASLAGLADNEQFF.

The CDR3 nucleotides read TGTGCCAGCAGTGAGTTCACAGGTACGACCTACAATGAGCAGTTCTTC. Translating it yields CASSEFTGTTYNEQFF. The chain links TRBV6-1 to TRBJ2-1, with a tentative D call TRBD1 (5 bases). V lost 3 bases to trimming and J lost 2 bases, with 14 bases between them. Germline-derived CDR1 and CDR2 are MNHNS and SASEGT. The CDR3 runs to 16 residues.

This clone was detected many times. The rearrangement uses TRBV30 and TRBJ2-3; 11 bases agree with TRBD2. V shed 1 base and J 4 bases; nucleotides not matched to a gene: 7. CDR1 and CDR2 (germline): GTSNPN, SVGIG (reference sequence). There are 16 residues in the CDR3. The CDR3 nucleotides are TGTGCCTGGAGTGAGGGTTATAGCGGGAGGGCAGATACGCAGTATTTT. Translating gives CAWSEGYSGRADTQYF.

This clone was seen a single time. This chain uses TRBV29-1 with TRBJ1-2; 8 bases align to TRBD1. V was clipped by 4 bases and J by 4 bases; unmatched bases: 8. Germline V gene lookup returns CDR1 SQVTM and CDR2 ANQGSEA. CDR3 length equals 14 residues. The CDR3 sequence is CSVGGQGAIYGYTF. In DNA form, the CDR3 reads TGCAGCGTTGGGGGGCAGGGGGCAATCTATGGCTACACCTTC.

As for this clone: The same CDR3 arises from other DNA sequences in this sample as well. CDR3 residues: CASSLGQIQETQYF. The CDR3 region has the DNA TGCGCCAGCAGCTTGGGACAGATACAAGAGACCCAGTACTTC. The chain joins TRBV5-1 to TRBJ2-5; the D gene is possibly TRBD1 (5 bases). Germline V CDR1 and CDR2: SGHRS, YFSETQ. V lost 0 bases, J lost 2 bases, and 8 bases lay in between. The length of the CDR3 is 14 residues.

This clone was observed a single time. J is TRBJ1-3 and V is TRBV28; 10 nucleotides agree with TRBD1. CDR1 is MDHEN, CDR2 SYDVKM, per germline. The CDR3 extends over 18 amino acids. V was clipped by 4 bases and J by 3 bases; unmatched bases: 12. CDR3 DNA: TGTGCCAGCAGTTCCACCGGGACAGGGGCTAATCTTGGAAACACCATATATTTT. Protein product: CASSSTGTGANLGNTIYF. The full variable domain, in which reference TRBV28 and TRBJ1-3 provide the parts outside the CDR3, is DVKVTQSSRYLVKRTGEKVFLECVQDMDHENMFWYRQDPGLGLRLIYFSYDVKMKEKGDIPEGYSVSREKKERFSLILESASTNQTSMYLCASSSTGTGANLGNTIYFGEGSWLTVV.

Concerning this clone: At one of its ends the junction is not consistent with the germline gene, which may arise from a read error. This rearrangement joins TRBV19 to TRBJ1-2; 7 nucleotides line up with TRBD1. This CDR3 has 12 amino acids. The germline V gene encodes CDR1 LNHDA and CDR2 SQIVND (reference sequence). This CDR3 is CASGRGRDRRSF. Here the CDR3 DNA reads TGTGCCAGTGGTAGGGGAAGGGACAGAAGATCCTTC. Filled out from reference TRBV19 and TRBJ1-2, the complete variable domain reads DGGITQSPKYLFRKEGQNVTLSCEQNLNHDAMYWYRQDPGQGLRLIYYSQIVNDFQKGDIAEGYSVSREKKESFPLTVTSAQKNPTAFYLCASGRGRDRRSFGSGTRLTVV.

V is TRBV12-3 or TRBV12-4 and J is TRBJ2-2, with 7 bases lining up with TRBD1. Trimming cost V 6 bases and J 5 bases; bases outside gene matches: 3. This CDR3 is built from 13 residues. The DNA for the CDR3 is TGTGCCAGCAGGACACAGGGGACCGGGGAGCTGTTTTTT. Its protein is CASRTQGTGELFF.

The chain uses TRBV3-1 (or the pseudogene TRBV3-2) and TRBJ2-5, with 9 bases fitting TRBD2. V trimming: 1 base; J trimming: 2 bases; junction bases outside the gene matches: 11. The length of the CDR3 is 18 residues. CDR1 is LGHDT, CDR2 YNNKEL, per germline (reference sequence). The CDR3 reads CASSQGYSGTSKQETQYF. The CDR3 DNA follows: TGTGCCAGCAGCCAAGGTTATAGCGGGACTAGCAAACAAGAGACCCAGTACTTC.

Of note for this clone: Different DNA sequences within this sample yield the same CDR3. The CDR3 nucleotides are TGTGCCAGCAGCCTAGGACTAGCAGGGGACACCGGGGAGCTGTTTTTT. Amino acid sequence: CASSLGLAGDTGELFF. The chain is built from TRBV11-3 and TRBJ2-2, with 8 bases that match TRBD2. The CDR3 is 16 amino acids. CDR1 SGHNT and CDR2 YENEEA come from the germline V gene. V was clipped by 5 bases and J by 3 bases; unmatched bases: 8.

The chain uses TRBV19 and TRBJ2-1; 9 positions match TRBD2. V gave up 0 bases and J gave up 0 bases; unmatched junction bases: 6. Germline V gene lookup returns CDR1 LNHDA and CDR2 SQIVND (reference sequence). This CDR3 has 18 amino acids. The CDR3 is CASSIDSTSGASYNEQFF. The CDR3 nucleotides are TGTGCCAGTAGTATAGATTCGACTAGCGGCGCCTCCTACAATGAGCAGTTCTTC.

This clone came up once. The chain is built from TRBV9 and TRBJ2-1; D unresolved. The CDR3 has 13 residues. CDR1 is SGDLS and CDR2 is YYNGEE in the germline V gene. The V end lost 0 bases, the J end lost 6 bases, and 7 bases lay between the germline ends. The chain's CDR3 is CASSVETFNEQFF. CDR3 bases: TGTGCCAGCAGCGTAGAAACTTTCAATGAGCAGTTCTTC.

V and J are TRBV5-8 and TRBJ1-2; D is perhaps TRBD1 (6 bases). V lost 0 bases, J lost 8 bases, and 11 bases lay in between. CDR3 length: 13 amino acids. Germline V gives CDR1 SGHTS, CDR2 YDEGEE. The CDR3, as DNA: TGTGCCAGCAGCTTGGCCCGGGACATGGGCTACACCTTC. It specifies CASSLARDMGYTF.

In its sample, this clone was seen once. The rearrangement links TRBV10-1 to TRBJ1-2, with TRBD1 as a possible D gene (5 bases). The CDR3 consists of 13 residues. Germline lookup yields CDR1 WNHNN and CDR2 SYGVQD (reference sequence). The germline V and J ends were trimmed by 3 bases and 8 bases, with 13 bases remaining between them. This chain's CDR3 is CASSERQGSGYTF. The CDR3 region has the DNA TGCGCCAGCAGTGAAAGGCAGGGAAGCGGCTACACCTTC.

V gene TRBV5-8 combines with J gene TRBJ2-1, with a possible D match to TRBD2 (6 bases). V dropped 4 bases and J dropped 3 bases, with 17 bases sitting between them. Germline V lookup: CDR1 SGHTS, CDR2 YDEGEE. This CDR3 has 16 amino acids. The CDR3 spells CASSPGRAGYYNEQFF. The CDR3 DNA is TGTGCCAGCAGCCCCGGGCGGGCGGGGTACTACAATGAGCAGTTCTTC.

V and J are TRBV28 and TRBJ1-1; possibly TRBD1 for D (5 bases). V dropped 5 bases and J dropped 1 base, with 14 bases sitting between them. CDR1 is MDHEN and CDR2 is SYDVKM in the germline V gene. The CDR3 is made up of 15 amino acids. The CDR3 reads CASSTYGQGNTEAFF. The CDR3 nucleotides read TGTGCCAGCAGTACCTATGGGCAGGGGAACACTGAAGCTTTCTTT.

The DNA for the CDR3 is TGTGCCACCAGCAGGGGGCGGACAAGCAATCAGCCCCAGCATTTT. Translation: CATSRGRTSNQPQHF. This chain connects TRBV15 to TRBJ1-5, with D maybe TRBD1 (5 bases). The CDR3 extends over 15 amino acids. V was trimmed by 3 bases and J by 1 base, leaving 10 bases between them. Per germline, CDR1 LNHNV and CDR2 YYDKDF (reference sequence).

This clone was counted only a few times. This chain connects TRBV5-1 to TRBJ2-2; D possibly corresponds to TRBD2 (6 bases). CDR1 is SGHRS and CDR2 is YFSETQ in the germline V gene. The CDR3 is 15 amino acids. V was pared by 0 bases and J by 7 bases, with 13 bases between. The CDR3 DNA follows: TGCGCCAGCAGCTTGGCCACTAGCCCCTTCGGGGAGCTGTTTTTT. Its protein product is CASSLATSPFGELFF.

V gene TRBV7-8 combines with J gene TRBJ1-2; D is ambiguous. The CDR3 loop spans 15 amino acids. Germline V gene lookup returns CDR1 SGHVS and CDR2 FQNEAQ. Trimming took off 0 bases at V and 5 bases at J, with 13 bases between the two ends. The DNA of the CDR3 is TGTGCCAGCAGCTTAGCGATGAGGTCTTATTATGGCTACACCTTC. Translated: CASSLAMRSYYGYTF.

The gene calls are TRBV24-1 and TRBJ2-1; no firm D call. CDR3 size: 13 residues. Germline lookup yields CDR1 KGHDR and CDR2 SFDVKD. The ends were cut back, 4 bases at V and 7 bases at J, with 10 bases in the middle. The CDR3 region has the DNA TGTGCCACCAGTGACCCTCCGACAAATGAGCAGTTCTTC. It codes for CATSDPPTNEQFF.

The rearrangement links TRBV15 to TRBJ1-2, with TRBD1 identical over 12 bases. This CDR3 has 18 amino acids. V lost 5 bases to trimming and J lost 6 bases; unmatched junction nucleotides: 16. Germline V CDR1 and CDR2: LNHNV, YYDKDF (reference sequence). The CDR3 reads CATSDPGGQGARMDGYTF. The CDR3, as DNA: TGTGCCACCAGCGACCCCGGGGGACAGGGGGCGCGGATGGATGGCTACACCTTC. Complete variable domain (other parts from reference TRBV15 and TRBJ1-2): DAMVIQNPRYQVTQFGKPVTLSCSQTLNHNVMYWYQQKSSQAPKLLFHYYDKDFNNEADTPDNFQSRRPNTSFCFLDIRSPGLGDTAMYLCATSDPGGQGARMDGYTFGSGTRLTVV.